Below, 20 T cell receptor beta chains from the same sample are listed, as sequenced in a study of PD-1 blockade in classical Hodgkin lymphoma. This table comes from immunoSEQ multiplex PCR, and its TCRdb copy is limited to in-frame clones, with some not included. The table shows 45,000 to 50,000 clones, with 80% occurring only once. All patients relapsed after autologous stem cell transplantation, and brentuximab vedotin exposure varied. Sequences were derived from peripheral blood mononuclear cells (PBMCs), sampled before the second cycle of nivolumab. The receptors derive from a human donor with classical Hodgkin lymphoma.

This clone is a singleton in its sample. The chain links TRBV5-5 to TRBJ2-3; D remains ambiguous. The V and J ends lost 0 bases and 6 bases respectively, with 11 bases between them. This CDR3 has 14 amino acids. Germline V gene lookup returns CDR1 SGHKS and CDR2 YYEKEE (reference sequence). The CDR3 DNA reads as TGTGCCAGCAGCTTGGTGAAGGGTCTCGATACGCAGTATTTT. Translation: CASSLVKGLDTQYF.

The chain is built from TRBV28 and TRBJ2-3; 14 nucleotides line up with TRBD2. The CDR3 contains 18 residues. Germline V gene lookup returns CDR1 MDHEN and CDR2 SYDVKM. After removal of 6 bases from V and 0 bases from J, the junction contained 8 bases not matched to a gene. CDR3 region: CASSPGTSGRISTDTQYF. The CDR3 DNA reads as TGTGCCAGCAGCCCCGGGACTAGCGGGAGAATTAGCACAGATACGCAGTATTTT.

J is TRBJ2-3 and V is TRBV6-1; unclear D gene. Germline lookup yields CDR1 MNHNS and CDR2 SASEGT. Trimming shortened V by 2 bases and J by 14 bases, and 11 bases separated the two germline ends. This CDR3 spans 11 amino acids. DNA for the CDR3: TGTGCCAGCAGTGAATCAGTCGGGCTGTATTTT. Protein product: CASSESVGLYF.

This clone turned up a few times. The chain recombines TRBV7-9 with TRBJ1-4, with no clear D. The CDR3 extends over 16 amino acids. V lost 1 base to trimming and J lost 6 bases, with 15 bases between them. Germline assignment: CDR1 SEHNR and CDR2 FQNEAQ (reference sequence). The CDR3 protein is CASSLDGERYDEKLFF. DNA for the CDR3: TGTGCCAGCAGCTTAGACGGGGAAAGGTACGATGAAAAACTGTTTTTT. Full variable domain (missing parts from reference TRBV7-9 and TRBJ1-4): DTGVSQNPRHKITKRGQNVTFRCDPISEHNRLYWYRQTLGQGPEFLTYFQNEAQLEKSRLLSDRFSAERPKGSFSTLEIQRTEQGDSAMYLCASSLDGERYDEKLFFGSGTQLSVL.

This clone was picked up a small number of times. This chain uses TRBV13 with TRBJ2-1; TRBD1 or TRBD2 may be the D gene (6 bases each). Between the trimmed V and J ends, which lost 3 bases and 8 bases, there was a span of 11 bases. This CDR3 is built from 13 residues. Germline V CDR1 and CDR2: PRHDT, FYEKMQ (reference sequence). The CDR3 bases are TGTGCCAGCAGCTTCCAGGGGAGGCATGAGCAGTTCTTC. The encoded protein is CASSFQGRHEQFF.

This chain connects TRBV21-1 to TRBJ1-2; TRBD1 was called by the table and not checked on the DNA. TRBV21-1 counts as a pseudogene. The CDR3 runs to 16 residues. CDR3 sequence: CASSNPQDRVGDGYTF. CDR3 nucleotide sequence: TGTGCCAGCAGCAACCCTCAGGACAGGGTGGGGGATGGCTACACCTTC.

The chain is built from TRBV25-1 and TRBJ2-7; perhaps TRBD1 as D (6 bases). The CDR3 consists of 14 residues. Trimming removed 0 bases at V and 6 bases at J, with 12 bases between. From germline, CDR1 is MGHDK and CDR2 SYGVNS. CDR3 DNA sequence: TGTGCCAGCAGTGAATACAGGGGAATTGGCGAGCAGTACTTC. The encoded protein is CASSEYRGIGEQYF.

The V gene is TRBV5-1, the J gene TRBJ2-1; D is perhaps TRBD2 (6 bases). Trimming left V 3 bases short and J 5 bases short, with 12 bases between. The germline V gene encodes CDR1 SGHRS and CDR2 YFSETQ. The CDR3 extends over 14 amino acids. CDR3 region: CASSSRVADNEQFF. CDR3 sequence (DNA): TGCGCCAGCAGCTCCCGGGTAGCGGACAATGAGCAGTTCTTC.

CDR3 sequence reads: CASSLAGLDTQYF. The CDR3 DNA follows: TGCGCCAGCAGCTTAGCCGGGTTAGATACGCAGTATTTT. V and J are TRBV5-1 and TRBJ2-3; D is unclear. The germline V gene encodes CDR1 SGHRS and CDR2 YFSETQ. V was trimmed by 2 bases and J by 5 bases, leaving 9 bases between them. CDR3 length: 13 residues.

The V gene is TRBV6-1, the J gene TRBJ2-2; the D is unclear. The CDR3 extends over 16 amino acids. CDR1 MNHNS and CDR2 SASEGT come from the germline V gene. Trimming stripped 0 bases from V and 0 bases from J, with 8 bases between. The CDR3 sequence: CASSEARPSNTGELFF. CDR3 nucleotide sequence: TGTGCCAGCAGTGAAGCGCGCCCGTCGAACACCGGGGAGCTGTTTTTT.

The rearrangement links TRBV9 to TRBJ1-3; no firm D call. CDR1 SGDLS and CDR2 YYNGEE come from the germline V gene. The CDR3 covers 16 residues. Trimming cost V 2 bases and J 0 bases, with 12 bases left between them. CDR3 nucleotide sequence: TGTGCCAGCAGCGTGGCTAGTGATAGCTCTGGAAACACCATATATTTT. Translation: CASSVASDSSGNTIYF.

This clone was found once. The chain uses TRBV6-1 and TRBJ2-2, with TRBD1 matching 9 bases. CDR3 length: 17 amino acids. The trim removed 3 bases at V and 4 bases at J, leaving 9 bases unmatched. Germline-derived CDR1 and CDR2 are MNHNS and SASEGT. The CDR3 spells CASSDEAGTGSTGELFF. As DNA, the CDR3 is TGTGCCAGCAGTGACGAGGCCGGGACAGGGTCCACCGGGGAGCTGTTTTTT.

To note about this clone: With a much larger clone just one base away, this may be a read error. CDR3 in DNA: TGTACCAGTTATGGGACGAACACCGGGGAGCTGTTTTTT. This gives the protein CTSYGTNTGELFF. The chain couples TRBV6-1 to TRBJ2-2; D ambiguous. Germline V gene data show CDR1 as MNHNS and CDR2 as SASEGT. The CDR3 sequence is 13 residues long.

V gene TRBV2 combines with J gene TRBJ2-5; D perhaps matches TRBD2 (6 bases). CDR3 size: 14 residues. Trimming shortened V by 6 bases and J by 1 base, and 12 bases separated the two germline ends. Germline-derived CDR1 and CDR2 are SNHLY and FYNNEI. This CDR3 reads CASRRDSLQETQYF. The CDR3 nucleotides read TGTGCCAGCAGGCGGGACTCCCTCCAAGAGACCCAGTACTTC.

The V call is TRBV6-1, the J call TRBJ2-2; D unresolved. The CDR3 is made up of 15 amino acids. V lost 8 bases and J 0 bases, leaving 13 bases between the germline ends. Germline assignment: CDR1 MNHNS and CDR2 SASEGT. The CDR3 here is CASQSGQSNTGELFF. The CDR3 coding sequence is TGTGCCAGCCAAAGTGGTCAATCGAACACCGGGGAGCTGTTTTTT.

Only a few counts were recorded for this clone. This chain links TRBV5-5 with TRBJ1-2; no clear D. V shed 0 bases and J shed 4 bases, with 10 bases lying between them. Germline CDR1 and CDR2: SGHKS and YYEKEE (reference sequence). This CDR3 region has 14 residues. CDR3 protein: CASSLDSFLYGYTF. CDR3 nucleotides: TGTGCCAGCAGCTTGGACAGTTTCCTCTATGGCTACACCTTC.

Remarks on this clone: Other nucleotide sequences in the sample specify the same CDR3. The rearrangement links TRBV7-3 to TRBJ2-3; 8 positions match TRBD2. CDR1 and CDR2 from the germline V gene are SGHTA and FQGTGA. The CDR3 runs 15 residues. The J segment lost 2 bases and the V segment lost 4 bases, leaving 5 bases of the junction unmatched. This CDR3 is CASSSLAVSTDTQYF. In DNA, the CDR3 is TGTGCCAGCAGCTCACTAGCGGTGTCCACAGATACGCAGTATTTT.

This chain joins TRBV27 and TRBJ2-7, with D unresolved. Looked up from germline, CDR1 is MNHEY and CDR2 is SMNVEV (reference sequence). The CDR3 has 15 amino acids. The V and J ends lost 1 base and 2 bases respectively, with 12 bases between them. The CDR3: CASSLWASLPYEQYF. CDR3 in DNA: TGTGCCAGCAGTTTATGGGCGTCCTTGCCCTACGAGCAGTACTTC.

As for this clone: Other nucleotide sequences from this sample produce the same CDR3. V is TRBV19 and J is TRBJ1-2, with TRBD1 matching 7 bases. The ends lost 1 base at V and 6 bases at J; junction bases unmatched: 2. The CDR3 has 13 amino acids. Germline loops: CDR1 LNHDA, CDR2 SQIVND (reference sequence). CDR3 protein: CASSIGQGDGYTF. The CDR3 region has the DNA TGTGCCAGTAGTATAGGACAGGGAGATGGCTACACCTTC.

This sequence joins TRBV5-1 and TRBJ2-7; 9 positions agree with TRBD1. The CDR3 is 17 amino acids. The V and J ends lost 3 bases and 3 bases, in that order; junction bases with no gene match: 13. CDR1 and CDR2 from the germline V gene are SGHRS and YFSETQ. CDR3 in DNA: TGCGCCAGCAGCTACCCCGGGACAGGGTGGCCCAACTACGAGCAGTACTTC. It codes for CASSYPGTGWPNYEQYF.